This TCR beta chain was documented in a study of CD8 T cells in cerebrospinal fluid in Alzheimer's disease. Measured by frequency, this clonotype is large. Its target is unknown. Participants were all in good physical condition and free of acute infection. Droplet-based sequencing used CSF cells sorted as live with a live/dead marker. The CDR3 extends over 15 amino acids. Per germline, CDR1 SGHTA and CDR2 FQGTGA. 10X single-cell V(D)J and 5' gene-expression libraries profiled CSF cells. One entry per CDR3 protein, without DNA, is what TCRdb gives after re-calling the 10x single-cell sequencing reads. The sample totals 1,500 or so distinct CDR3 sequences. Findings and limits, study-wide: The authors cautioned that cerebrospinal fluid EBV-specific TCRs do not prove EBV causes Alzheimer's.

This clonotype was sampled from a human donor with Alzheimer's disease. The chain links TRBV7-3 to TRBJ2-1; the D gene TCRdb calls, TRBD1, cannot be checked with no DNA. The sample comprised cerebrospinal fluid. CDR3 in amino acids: CASSSGPASYNEQFF.